This record looks at one TCR beta chain sequence and its context. This record comes from a study of cytomegalovirus exposure and HLA in healthy donors. 60 Vbeta and 13 Jbeta primers were used in PCR. Measured with immunoSEQ multiplex PCR; TCRdb has only the in-frame clones, and not every one. This sample has about 130,000 clones; roughly 80% occur once, and the top ten carry 4%. The germline V gene encodes CDR1 SGHTA and CDR2 FQGNSA. V lost 1 base and J lost 3, with 15 bases in between. This CDR3 comprises 16 residues. The source material was PBMCs. This receptor was obtained from a woman in her thirties or forties in good health and CMV-seronegative. The V gene is TRBV7-2, the J gene TRBJ1-1, with D perhaps TRBD1 (6 bases). This CDR3 is CASSLVYRPGDTEAFF. In DNA, the CDR3 is TGTGCCAGCAGCTTAGTATATCGGCCAGGGGACACTGAAGCTTTCTTT. The whole variable domain, filled in from reference TRBV7-2 and TRBJ1-1, reads GAGVSQSPSNKVTEKGKDVELRCDPISGHTALYWYRQSLGQGLEFLIYFQGNSAPDKSGLPSDRFSAERTGGSVSTLTIQRTQQEDSAVYLCASSLVYRPGDTEAFFGQGTRLTVV.